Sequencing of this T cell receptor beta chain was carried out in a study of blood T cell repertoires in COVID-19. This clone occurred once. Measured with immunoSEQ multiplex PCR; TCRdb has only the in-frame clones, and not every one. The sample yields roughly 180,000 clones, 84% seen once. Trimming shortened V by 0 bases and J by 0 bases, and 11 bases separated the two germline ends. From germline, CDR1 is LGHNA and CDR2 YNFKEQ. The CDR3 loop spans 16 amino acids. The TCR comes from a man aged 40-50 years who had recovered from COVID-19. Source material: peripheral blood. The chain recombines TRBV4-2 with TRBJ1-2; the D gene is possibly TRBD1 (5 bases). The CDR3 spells CASSQDGTGANYGYTF. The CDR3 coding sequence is TGTGCCAGCAGCCAAGATGGAACAGGCGCTAACTATGGCTACACCTTC.